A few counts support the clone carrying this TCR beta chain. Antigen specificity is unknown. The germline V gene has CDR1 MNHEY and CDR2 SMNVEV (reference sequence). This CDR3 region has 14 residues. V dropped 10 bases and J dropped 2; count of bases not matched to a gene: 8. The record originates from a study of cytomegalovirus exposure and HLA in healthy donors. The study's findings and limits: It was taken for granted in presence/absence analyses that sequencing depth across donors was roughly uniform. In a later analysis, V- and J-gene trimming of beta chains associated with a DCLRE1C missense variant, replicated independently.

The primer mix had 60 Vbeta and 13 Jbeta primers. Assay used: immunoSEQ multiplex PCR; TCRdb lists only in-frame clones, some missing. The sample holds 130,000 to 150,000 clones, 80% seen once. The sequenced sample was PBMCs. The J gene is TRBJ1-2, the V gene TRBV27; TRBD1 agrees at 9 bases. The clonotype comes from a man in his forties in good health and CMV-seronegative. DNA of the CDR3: TGTGCCATCTCAGGACAGGGGTCAAACTATGGCTACACCTTC. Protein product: CAISGQGSNYGYTF.